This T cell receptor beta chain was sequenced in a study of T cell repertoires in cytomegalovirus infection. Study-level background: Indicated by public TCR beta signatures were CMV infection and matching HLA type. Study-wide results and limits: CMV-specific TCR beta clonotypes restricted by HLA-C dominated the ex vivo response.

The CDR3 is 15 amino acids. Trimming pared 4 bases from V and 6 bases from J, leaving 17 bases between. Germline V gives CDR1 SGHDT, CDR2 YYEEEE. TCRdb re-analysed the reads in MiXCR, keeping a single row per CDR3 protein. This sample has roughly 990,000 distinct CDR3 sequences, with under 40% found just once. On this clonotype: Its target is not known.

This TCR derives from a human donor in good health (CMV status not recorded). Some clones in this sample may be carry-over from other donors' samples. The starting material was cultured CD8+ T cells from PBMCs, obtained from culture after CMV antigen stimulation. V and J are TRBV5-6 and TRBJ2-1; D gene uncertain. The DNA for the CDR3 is TGTGCCAGCAGCCTCAGGTCTCGCTGGTTCAATGAGCAGTTCTTC. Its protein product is CASSLRSRWFNEQFF.